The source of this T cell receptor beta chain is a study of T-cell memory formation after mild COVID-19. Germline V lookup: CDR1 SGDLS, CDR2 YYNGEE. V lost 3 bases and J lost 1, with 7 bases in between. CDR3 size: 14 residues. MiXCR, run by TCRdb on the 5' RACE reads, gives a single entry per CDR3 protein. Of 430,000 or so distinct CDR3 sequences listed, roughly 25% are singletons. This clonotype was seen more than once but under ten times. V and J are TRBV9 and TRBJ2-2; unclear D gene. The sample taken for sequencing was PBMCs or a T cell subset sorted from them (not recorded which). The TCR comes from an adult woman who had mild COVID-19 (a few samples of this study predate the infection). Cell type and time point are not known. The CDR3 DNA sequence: TGTGCCAGCAGCGGCACGCAGAACACCGGGGAGCTGTTTTTT. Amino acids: CASSGTQNTGELFF.